These T cell receptor beta chains were read from a single sample in a study of blood T cell repertoires in COVID-19. Measured with immunoSEQ multiplex PCR; TCRdb has only the in-frame clones, and not every one. The repertoire holds 150,000 or so clones, with over 75% as singletons. Input material: PBMCs or T cells enriched from blood (not recorded which). These receptors all come from a man in his forties or fifties who had recovered from COVID-19. The CDR3 runs from the conserved cysteine through the conserved F or W. D genes are given only for firm matches. Size is omitted from some rows. Given values are once, few, many or a class for expanded clones.

NA	NA	TRBV4-1	TRBJ1-1	CASRHGRLFGDTEAFF	TGCGCCAGCAGGCATGGACGGCTCTTCGGGGACACTGAAGCTTTCTTT
NA	NA	TRBV5-4	TRBJ2-3	CASSLGTRSTDTQYF	TGTGCCAGCAGCCTCGGGACAAGAAGCACAGATACGCAGTATTTT
NA	NA	TRBV27	TRBJ1-1	CASSPGQGITEAFF	TGTGCCAGCAGTCCCGGCCAGGGAATCACTGAAGCTTTCTTT
NA	TRBD1	TRBV5-4	TRBJ2-3	CASSYGQGGGDTQYF	TGTGCCAGCAGCTACGGACAGGGTGGAGGAGATACGCAGTATTTT
NA	NA	TRBV10-1	TRBJ2-3	CASSEPGITQYF	TGCGCCAGCAGTGAGCCCGGGATCACGCAGTATTTT
few	NA	TRBV11-2	TRBJ1-3	CASSFGDNSGNTIYF	TGTGCCAGCAGCTTCGGGGACAACTCTGGAAACACCATATATTTT
NA	NA	TRBV7-3	TRBJ2-2	CASSSDTSGELFF	TGTGCCAGCAGCTCGGACACCTCCGGGGAGCTGTTTTTT
NA	NA	TRBV19	TRBJ2-3	CASSRAGAFLSDTQYF	TGTGCCAGTAGTAGGGCGGGGGCCTTCTTATCAGATACGCAGTATTTT
NA	NA	TRBV11-2	TRBJ1-3	CASSFVSRASSGNTIYF	TGTGCCAGCAGCTTCGTTTCCCGCGCGAGCTCTGGAAACACCATATATTTT
once	NA	TRBV2	TRBJ1-5	CASSPRQGDNQPQHF	TGTGCCAGCAGCCCGCGGCAGGGTGACAATCAGCCCCAGCATTTT
NA	NA	TRBV7-8	TRBJ1-2	CASSLASQGNGYTF	TGTGCCAGCAGCTTAGCGTCCCAGGGAAATGGCTACACCTTC